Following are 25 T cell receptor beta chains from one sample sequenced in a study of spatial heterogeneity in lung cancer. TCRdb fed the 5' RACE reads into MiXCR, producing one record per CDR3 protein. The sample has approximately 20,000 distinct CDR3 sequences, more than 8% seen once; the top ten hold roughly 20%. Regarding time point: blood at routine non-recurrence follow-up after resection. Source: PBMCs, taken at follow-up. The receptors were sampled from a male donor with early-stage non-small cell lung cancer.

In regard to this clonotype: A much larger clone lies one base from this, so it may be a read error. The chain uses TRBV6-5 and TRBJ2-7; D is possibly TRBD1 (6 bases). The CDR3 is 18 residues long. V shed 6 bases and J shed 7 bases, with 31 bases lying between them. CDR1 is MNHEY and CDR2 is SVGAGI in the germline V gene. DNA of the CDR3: TGTGCCAGCAGACCCGAACGCCTAGTCGACAGGCAGCCGGGGGAGCAGTACTTC. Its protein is CASRPERLVDRQPGEQYF.

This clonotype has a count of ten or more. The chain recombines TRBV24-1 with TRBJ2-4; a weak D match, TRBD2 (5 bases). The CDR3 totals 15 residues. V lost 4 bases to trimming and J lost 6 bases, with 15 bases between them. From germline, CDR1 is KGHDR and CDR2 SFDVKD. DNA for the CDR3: TGTGCCACCAGTGACTCGCGGGCCAACCGAAACATTCAGTACTTC. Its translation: CATSDSRANRNIQYF.

The CDR3 reads CSARGAATAYNEQFF. CDR3 sequence (DNA): TGCAGTGCTAGAGGCGCGGCCACCGCCTACAATGAGCAGTTCTTC. The rearrangement uses TRBV20-1 and TRBJ2-1; D is undetermined. The germline V gene has CDR1 DFQATT and CDR2 SNEGSKA (reference sequence). Trimming left V 1 base short and J 2 bases short, with 12 bases between. The CDR3 spans 15 residues.

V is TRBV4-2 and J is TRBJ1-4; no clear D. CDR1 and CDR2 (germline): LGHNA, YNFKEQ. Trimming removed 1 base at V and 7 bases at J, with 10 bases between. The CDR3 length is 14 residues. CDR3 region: CASSQGAGSEKLFF. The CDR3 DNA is TGTGCCAGCAGCCAAGGGGCGGGGTCTGAAAAACTGTTTTTT.

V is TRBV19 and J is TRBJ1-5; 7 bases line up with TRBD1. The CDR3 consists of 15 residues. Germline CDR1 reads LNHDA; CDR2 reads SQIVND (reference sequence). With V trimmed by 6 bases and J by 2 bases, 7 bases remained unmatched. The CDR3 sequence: CASRPGGVRNQPQHF. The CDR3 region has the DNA TGTGCCAGTAGGCCAGGGGGTGTACGCAATCAGCCCCAGCATTTT.

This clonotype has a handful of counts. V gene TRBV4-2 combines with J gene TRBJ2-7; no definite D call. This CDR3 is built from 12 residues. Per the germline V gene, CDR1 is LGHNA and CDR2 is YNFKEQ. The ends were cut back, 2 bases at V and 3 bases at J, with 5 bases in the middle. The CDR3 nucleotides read TGTGCCAGCAGCCAACAAGGCTACGAGCAGTACTTC. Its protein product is CASSQQGYEQYF.

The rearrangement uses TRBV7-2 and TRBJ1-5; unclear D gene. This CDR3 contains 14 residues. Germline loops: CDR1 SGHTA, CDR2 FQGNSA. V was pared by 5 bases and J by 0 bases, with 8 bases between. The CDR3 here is CASSDYYSNQPQHF. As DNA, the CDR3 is TGTGCCAGCAGCGATTATTATAGCAATCAGCCCCAGCATTTT.

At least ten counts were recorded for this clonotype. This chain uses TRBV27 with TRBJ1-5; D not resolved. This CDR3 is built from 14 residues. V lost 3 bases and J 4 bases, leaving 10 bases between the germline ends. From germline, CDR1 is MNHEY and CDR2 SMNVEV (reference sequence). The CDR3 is CASSLSAVNQPQHF. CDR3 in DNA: TGTGCCAGCAGTTTGAGCGCGGTAAATCAGCCCCAGCATTTT.

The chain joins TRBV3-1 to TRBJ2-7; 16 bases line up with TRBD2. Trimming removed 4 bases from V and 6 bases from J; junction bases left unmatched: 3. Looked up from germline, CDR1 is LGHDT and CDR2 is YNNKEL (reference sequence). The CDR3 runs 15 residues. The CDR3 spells CASSLGLAGGPEQYF. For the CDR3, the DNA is TGTGCCAGCAGCCTGGGACTAGCGGGAGGGCCCGAGCAGTACTTC.

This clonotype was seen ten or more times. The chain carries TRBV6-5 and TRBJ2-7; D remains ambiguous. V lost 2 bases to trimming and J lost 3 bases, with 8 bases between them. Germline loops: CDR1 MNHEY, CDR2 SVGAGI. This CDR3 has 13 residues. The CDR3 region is CASSYQAGYEQYF. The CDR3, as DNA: TGTGCCAGCAGTTACCAGGCAGGCTACGAGCAGTACTTC.

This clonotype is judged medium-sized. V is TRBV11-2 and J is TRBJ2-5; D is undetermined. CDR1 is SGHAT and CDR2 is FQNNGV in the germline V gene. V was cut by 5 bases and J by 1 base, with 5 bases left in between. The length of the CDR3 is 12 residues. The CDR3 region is CASSSAQETQYF. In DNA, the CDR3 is TGTGCCAGCAGCAGCGCCCAAGAGACCCAGTACTTC.

CDR3 region: CASTSGGFREKLFF. The CDR3 DNA is TGTGCCAGCACCAGCGGGGGGTTTCGTGAAAAACTGTTTTTT. The genes are TRBV27 and TRBJ1-4; possible D gene TRBD1, 5 bases. The CDR3 is made up of 14 amino acids. V lost 7 bases and J 7 bases, leaving 16 bases between the germline ends. Germline lookup yields CDR1 MNHEY and CDR2 SMNVEV (reference sequence).

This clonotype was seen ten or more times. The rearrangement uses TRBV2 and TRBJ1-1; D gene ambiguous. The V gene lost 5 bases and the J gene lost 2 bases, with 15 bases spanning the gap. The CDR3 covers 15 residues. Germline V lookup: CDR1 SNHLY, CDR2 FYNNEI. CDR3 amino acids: CASSPRAAVNTEAFF. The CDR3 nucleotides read TGTGCCAGCAGTCCTCGGGCGGCCGTTAACACTGAAGCTTTCTTT.

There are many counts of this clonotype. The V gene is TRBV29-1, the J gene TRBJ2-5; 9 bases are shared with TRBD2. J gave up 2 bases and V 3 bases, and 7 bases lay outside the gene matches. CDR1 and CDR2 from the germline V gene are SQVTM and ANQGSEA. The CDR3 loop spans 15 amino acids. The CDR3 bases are TGCAGCGTTGAGGGTCTAGCGGGATTACAAGAGACCCAGTACTTC. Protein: CSVEGLAGLQETQYF. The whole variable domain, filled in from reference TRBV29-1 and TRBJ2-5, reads SAVISQKPSRDICQRGTSLTIQCQVDSQVTMMFWYRQQPGQSLTLIATANQGSEATYESGFVIDKFPISRPNLTFSTLTVSNMSPEDSSIYLCSVEGLAGLQETQYFGPGTRLLVL.

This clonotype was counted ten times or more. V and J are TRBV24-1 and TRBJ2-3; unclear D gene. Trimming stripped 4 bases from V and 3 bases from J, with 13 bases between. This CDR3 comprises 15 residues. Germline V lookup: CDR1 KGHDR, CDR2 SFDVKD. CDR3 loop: CATSDTPDGTDTQYF. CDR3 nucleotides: TGTGCCACCAGTGACACCCCGGACGGTACAGATACGCAGTATTTT.

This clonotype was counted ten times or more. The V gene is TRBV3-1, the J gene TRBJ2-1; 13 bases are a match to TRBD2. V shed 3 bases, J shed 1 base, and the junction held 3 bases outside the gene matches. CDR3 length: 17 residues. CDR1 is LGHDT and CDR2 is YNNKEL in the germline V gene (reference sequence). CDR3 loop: CASSQGLAGQSYNEQFF. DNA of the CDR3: TGTGCCAGCAGCCAGGGACTAGCGGGACAATCCTACAATGAGCAGTTCTTC.

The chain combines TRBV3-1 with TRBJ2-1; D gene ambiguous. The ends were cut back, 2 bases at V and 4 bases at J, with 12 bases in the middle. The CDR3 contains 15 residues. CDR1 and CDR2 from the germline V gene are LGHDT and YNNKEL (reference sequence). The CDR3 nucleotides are TGTGCCAGCAGCCAAATTGGCGGAGCATACAATGAGCAGTTCTTC. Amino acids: CASSQIGGAYNEQFF.

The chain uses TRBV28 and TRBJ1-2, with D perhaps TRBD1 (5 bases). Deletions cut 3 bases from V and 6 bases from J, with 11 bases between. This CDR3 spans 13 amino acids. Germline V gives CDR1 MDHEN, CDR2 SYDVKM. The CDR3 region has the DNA TGTGCCAGCAGTTTTTTTGCAGGGCATGGCTACACCTTC. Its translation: CASSFFAGHGYTF.

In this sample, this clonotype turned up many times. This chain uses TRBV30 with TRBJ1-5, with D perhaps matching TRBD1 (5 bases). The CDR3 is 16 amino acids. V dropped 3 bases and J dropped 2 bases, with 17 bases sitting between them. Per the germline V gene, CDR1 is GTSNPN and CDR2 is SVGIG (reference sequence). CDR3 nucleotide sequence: TGTGCCTGGAGGAGGAGTGGGGGAGGTGGCAATCAGCCCCAGCATTTT. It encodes CAWRRSGGGGNQPQHF.

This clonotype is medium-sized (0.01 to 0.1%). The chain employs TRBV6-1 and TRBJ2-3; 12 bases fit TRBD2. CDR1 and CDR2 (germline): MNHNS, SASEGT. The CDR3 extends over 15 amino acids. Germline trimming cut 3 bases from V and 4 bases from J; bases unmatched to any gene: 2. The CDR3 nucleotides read TGTGCCAGCAGTGATTCTAGCGGGGGGGCAGATACGCAGTATTTT. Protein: CASSDSSGGADTQYF.

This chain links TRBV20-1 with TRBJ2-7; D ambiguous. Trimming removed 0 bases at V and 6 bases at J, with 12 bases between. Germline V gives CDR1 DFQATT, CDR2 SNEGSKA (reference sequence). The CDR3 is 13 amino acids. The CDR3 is CSARDRGTPEQYF. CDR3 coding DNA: TGCAGTGCTAGAGATCGCGGCACGCCCGAGCAGTACTTC.

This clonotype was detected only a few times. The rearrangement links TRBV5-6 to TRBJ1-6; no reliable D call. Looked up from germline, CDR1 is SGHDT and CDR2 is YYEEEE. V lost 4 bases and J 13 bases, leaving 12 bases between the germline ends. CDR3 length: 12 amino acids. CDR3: CASSLGPSPLHF. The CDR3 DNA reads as TGTGCCAGCAGCCTCGGCCCGTCCCCCCTCCACTTT.

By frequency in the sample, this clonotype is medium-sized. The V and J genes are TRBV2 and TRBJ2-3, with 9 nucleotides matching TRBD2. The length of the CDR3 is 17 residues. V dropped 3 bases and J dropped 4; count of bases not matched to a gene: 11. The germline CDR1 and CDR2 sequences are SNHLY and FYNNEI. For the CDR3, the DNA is TGTGCCAGCAGTGAGCCGGGACGGGCTAGCGGGGCAGATACGCAGTATTTT. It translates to CASSEPGRASGADTQYF.

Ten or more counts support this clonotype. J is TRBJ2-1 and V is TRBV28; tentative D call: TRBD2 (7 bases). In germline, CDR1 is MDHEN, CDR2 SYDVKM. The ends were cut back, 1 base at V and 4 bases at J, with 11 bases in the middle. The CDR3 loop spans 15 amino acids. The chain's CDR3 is CASSLSGEGYNEQFF. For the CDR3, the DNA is TGTGCCAGCAGTTTATCAGGGGAGGGGTACAATGAGCAGTTCTTC. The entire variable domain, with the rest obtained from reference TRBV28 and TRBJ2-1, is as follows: DVKVTQSSRYLVKRTGEKVFLECVQDMDHENMFWYRQDPGLGLRLIYFSYDVKMKEKGDIPEGYSVSREKKERFSLILESASTNQTSMYLCASSLSGEGYNEQFFGPGTRLTVL.

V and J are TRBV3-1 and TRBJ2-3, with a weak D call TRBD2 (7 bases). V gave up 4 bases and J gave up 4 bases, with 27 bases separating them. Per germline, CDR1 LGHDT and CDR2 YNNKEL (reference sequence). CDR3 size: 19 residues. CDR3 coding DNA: TGTGCCAGCAGCCCCCGAGGGGGATATGTAGGGAGGGAAGCAGATACGCAGTATTTT. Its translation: CASSPRGGYVGREADTQYF.